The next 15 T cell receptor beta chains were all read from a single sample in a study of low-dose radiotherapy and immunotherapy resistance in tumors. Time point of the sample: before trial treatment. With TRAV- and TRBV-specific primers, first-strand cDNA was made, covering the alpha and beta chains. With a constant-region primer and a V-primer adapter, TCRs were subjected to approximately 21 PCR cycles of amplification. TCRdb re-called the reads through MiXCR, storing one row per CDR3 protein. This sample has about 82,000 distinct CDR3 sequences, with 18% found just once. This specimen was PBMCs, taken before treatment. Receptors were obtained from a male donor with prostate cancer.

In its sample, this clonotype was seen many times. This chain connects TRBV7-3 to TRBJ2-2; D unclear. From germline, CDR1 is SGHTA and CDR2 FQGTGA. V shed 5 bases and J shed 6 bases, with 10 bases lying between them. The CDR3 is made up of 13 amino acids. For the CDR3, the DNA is TGTGCCAGCAGCCTGAATACCGCCGGGGAGCTGTTTTTT. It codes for CASSLNTAGELFF.

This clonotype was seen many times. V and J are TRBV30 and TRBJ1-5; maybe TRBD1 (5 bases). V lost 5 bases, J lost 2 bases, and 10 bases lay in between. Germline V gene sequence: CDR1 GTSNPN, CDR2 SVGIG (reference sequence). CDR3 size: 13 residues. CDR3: CAWQGGGNQPQHF. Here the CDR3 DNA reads TGTGCCTGGCAGGGAGGGGGCAATCAGCCCCAGCATTTT.

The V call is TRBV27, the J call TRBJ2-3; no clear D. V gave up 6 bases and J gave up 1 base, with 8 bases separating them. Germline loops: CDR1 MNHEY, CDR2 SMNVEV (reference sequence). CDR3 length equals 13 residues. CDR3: CASRRPRTDTQYF. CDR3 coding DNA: TGTGCCAGCAGACGACCACGCACAGATACGCAGTATTTT.

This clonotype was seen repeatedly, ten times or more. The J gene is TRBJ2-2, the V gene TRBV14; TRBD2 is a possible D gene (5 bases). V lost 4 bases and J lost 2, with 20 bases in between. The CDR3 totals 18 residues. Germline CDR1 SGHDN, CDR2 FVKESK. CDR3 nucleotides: TGTGCCAGCAGCCCGGACTCTTTCTTCTCACTCAACACCGGGGAGCTGTTTTTT. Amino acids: CASSPDSFFSLNTGELFF.

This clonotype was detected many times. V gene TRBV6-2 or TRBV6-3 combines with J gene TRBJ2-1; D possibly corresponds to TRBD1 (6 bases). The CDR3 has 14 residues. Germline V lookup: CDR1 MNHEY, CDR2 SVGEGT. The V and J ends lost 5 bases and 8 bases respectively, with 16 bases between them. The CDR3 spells CASSPQGYFDEQFF. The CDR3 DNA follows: TGTGCCAGCAGTCCTCAGGGGTACTTCGATGAGCAGTTCTTC.

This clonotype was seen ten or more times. CDR3 loop: CASSQEYGYTEAFF. The CDR3 region has the DNA TGCGCCAGCAGCCAAGAGTACGGTTACACTGAAGCTTTCTTT. The rearrangement joins TRBV4-3 to TRBJ1-1; D remains unclear. The CDR3 is made up of 14 amino acids. CDR1 and CDR2 from the germline V gene are LGHNA and YSLEER. The germline V and J ends were trimmed by 0 bases and 3 bases, with 8 bases remaining between them.

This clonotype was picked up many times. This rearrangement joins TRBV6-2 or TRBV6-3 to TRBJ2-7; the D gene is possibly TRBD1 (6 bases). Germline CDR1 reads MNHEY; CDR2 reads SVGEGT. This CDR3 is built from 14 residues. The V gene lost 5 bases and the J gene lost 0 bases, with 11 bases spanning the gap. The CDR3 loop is CASSTGWFSYEQYF. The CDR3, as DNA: TGTGCCAGCAGTACAGGGTGGTTCTCCTACGAGCAGTACTTC.

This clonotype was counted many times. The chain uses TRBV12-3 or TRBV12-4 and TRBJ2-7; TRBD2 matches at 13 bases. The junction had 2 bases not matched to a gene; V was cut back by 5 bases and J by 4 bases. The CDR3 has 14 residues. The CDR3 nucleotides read TGTGCCAGCAGTCGGACTAGCGGGGGTTACGAGCAGTACTTC. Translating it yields CASSRTSGGYEQYF.

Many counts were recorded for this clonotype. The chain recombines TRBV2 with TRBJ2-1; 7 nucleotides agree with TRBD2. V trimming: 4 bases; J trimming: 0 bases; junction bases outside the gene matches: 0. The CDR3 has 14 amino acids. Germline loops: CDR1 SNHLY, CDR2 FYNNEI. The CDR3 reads CASSGGSSYNEQFF. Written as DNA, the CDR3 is TGTGCCAGCAGTGGCGGGAGCTCCTACAATGAGCAGTTCTTC.

This CDR3 is CASSLLGDGYQETQYF. CDR3 coding DNA: TGTGCCAGCAGTTTATTGGGAGACGGGTACCAAGAGACCCAGTACTTC. V and J are TRBV27 and TRBJ2-5; D is possibly TRBD2 (5 bases). In germline, CDR1 is MNHEY, CDR2 SMNVEV (reference sequence). The CDR3 contains 16 residues. Trimming shortened V by 1 base and J by 0 bases, and 12 bases separated the two germline ends.

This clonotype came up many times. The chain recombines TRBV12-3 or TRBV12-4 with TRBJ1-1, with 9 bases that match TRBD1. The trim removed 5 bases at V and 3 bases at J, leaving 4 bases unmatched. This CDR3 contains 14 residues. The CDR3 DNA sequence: TGTGCCAGCAGTAAACAGGGGGCTGACACTGAAGCTTTCTTT. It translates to CASSKQGADTEAFF.

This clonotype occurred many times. The CDR3 DNA reads as TGTGCCAGTAGTTTCTCCCCGGGACAGGGTGAGACCCAGTACTTC. Amino acid sequence: CASSFSPGQGETQYF. The gene calls are TRBV19 and TRBJ2-5, with TRBD1 identical over 9 bases. CDR1 and CDR2 (germline): LNHDA, SQIVND (reference sequence). The V and J ends lost 5 bases and 5 bases, in that order; junction bases with no gene match: 9. The CDR3 is 15 amino acids.

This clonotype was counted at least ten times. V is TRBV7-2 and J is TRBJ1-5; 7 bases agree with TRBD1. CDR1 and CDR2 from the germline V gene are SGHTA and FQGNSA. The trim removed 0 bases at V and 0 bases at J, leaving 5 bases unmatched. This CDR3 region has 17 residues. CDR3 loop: CASSLATGAYSNQPQHF. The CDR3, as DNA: TGTGCCAGCAGCTTAGCCACAGGGGCTTATAGCAATCAGCCCCAGCATTTT.

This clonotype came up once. The CDR3 is CAWGGDRALETQYF. In DNA form, the CDR3 reads TGTGCCTGGGGTGGAGACAGGGCTTTGGAGACCCAGTACTTC. The rearrangement joins TRBV30 to TRBJ2-5; 7 bases align to TRBD1. CDR3 length: 14 amino acids. CDR1 and CDR2 from the germline V gene are GTSNPN and SVGIG (reference sequence). Unmatched junction bases numbered 11, after V lost 5 bases and J lost 5 bases.

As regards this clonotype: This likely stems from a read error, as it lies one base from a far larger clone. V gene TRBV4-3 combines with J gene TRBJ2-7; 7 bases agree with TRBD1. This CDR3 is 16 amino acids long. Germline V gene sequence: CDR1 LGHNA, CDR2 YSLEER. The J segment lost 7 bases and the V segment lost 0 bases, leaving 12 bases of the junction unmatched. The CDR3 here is CASSQEEVRGQYEQYF. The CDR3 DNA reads TGCGCCAGCAGCCAAGAAGAGGTGAGGGGGCAGTATGAGCAGTACTTC.